This TCR beta chain was identified in a study of blood T cell repertoires in COVID-19. Across the whole study: Acute-phase and convalescent COVID-19 samples originated in the United States, Italy and Spain. T cells, B-cell-depleted T cells, or PBMCs provided the cDNA or gDNA that served as material.

TCRdb's copy holds only in-frame clones and misses some; the assay was immunoSEQ multiplex PCR. The sample contains hundreds of thousands of clones, approximately 90% of which appear only once. A Seattle source enrolled patients during active infection and followed them longitudinally. CDR3 size: 15 residues. Deletions cut 3 bases from V and 0 bases from J, with 9 bases between. Germline lookup yields CDR1 MNHNS and CDR2 SASEGT. The sample comprised peripheral blood. The chain combines TRBV6-1 with TRBJ1-3; no firm D call. This sequence was found in a woman in her twenties or thirties with COVID-19, enrolled during active disease. As DNA, the CDR3 is TGTGCCAGCAGTGATGGGCAGCTCTCTGGAAACACCATATATTTT. It translates to CASSDGQLSGNTIYF.